The present entry profiles one T cell receptor beta chain with its context. Its antigen is undetermined. One heparinised blood draw averaging approximately 120 mL was given by each donor. Staining for CD45RO/CCR7/CD25/CD127/CD95/CD27 allowed sorting of CD4+ naive, central memory, regulatory and stem cell-like memory cells. The entry originates in a study of beta chain features in type 1 diabetes. Whole-study results and caveats: Patients with type 1 diabetes showed fewer VDJ junction insertions and more deletions.

This CDR3 is built from 14 residues. CDR1 and CDR2 (germline): SGHRS, YFSETQ. V gave up 6 bases and J gave up 6 bases, with 18 bases separating them. Reverse transcription of all isolated RNA meant that expressed TCRB transcripts were sequenced. TCRdb's copy holds only in-frame clones and misses some; the assay was immunoSEQ multiplex PCR. Of approximately 150,000 clones listed, just over 9% are singletons. The specimen sequenced was central memory CD4+ T cells from blood. The V and J genes are TRBV5-1 and TRBJ2-5; D perhaps matches TRBD1 (5 bases). The sequence was collected from a young woman in good health. CDR3 in amino acids: CASTPDSTGKTQYF. For the CDR3, the DNA is TGCGCCAGCACCCCCGACAGTACAGGAAAGACCCAGTACTTC.